The source of this T cell receptor beta chain is a study of blood T cell repertoires in COVID-19. Study-level background: COVID-19 samples, acute and convalescent, were from the United States, Italy and Spain. The analysed material was cDNA or gDNA that came from T cells, B-cell-depleted T cells, or PBMCs.

In the study's own analysis: Scientists estimated how many nucleated cells there were by amplifying reference gene primers. The assay was immunoSEQ multiplex PCR, and TCRdb's table has in-frame clones only and misses some. From that table come the V and J calls and clone size; the DNA was used to work out D and trimming. The sample carries about 250,000 clones, about 90% recorded once. Losses at the gene ends were 6 bases for V and 8 bases for J; bases not matched to a gene: 9. The germline V gene encodes CDR1 MNHEY and CDR2 SVGAGI. CDR3 length: 13 amino acids. The sequencing input was peripheral blood. This TCR was recovered from a man of 80 years or more with acute or convalescent COVID-19. The chain couples TRBV6-5 to TRBJ1-1; 7 nucleotides align to TRBD1. Written as DNA, the CDR3 is TGTGCCAGCAGCCGTGGACGGGACAGCGAAGCTTTCTTT. It specifies CASSRGRDSEAFF.